The clone carrying this T cell receptor beta chain was detected ten times or more. Trimming stripped 5 bases from V and 4 bases from J, with 7 bases between. CDR3 length equals 12 residues. Germline values: CDR1 KGHDR, CDR2 SFDVKD. This entry is derived from a study of regulatory T cells in long-lasting Graves disease. iRepertoire HTBI primers and Arm-PCR of CDR3 regions built TCR beta libraries. TCRdb independently ran MiXCR on the multiplex PCR reads; one entry per CDR3 protein. Found here are hundreds of thousands of distinct CDR3 sequences, roughly a sixth of them singletons; the top ten hold approximately 22%. As to time point: newly diagnosed GD, antithyroid drugs for less than 3 months. Researchers made the TCR library from RNA that was extracted from PBMCs.

This sequence joins TRBV24-1 and TRBJ1-2; D unresolved. Sequences were derived from peripheral blood mononuclear cells (PBMCs), sampled at new diagnosis, from a patient treated with antithyroid drugs. This TCR was recovered from a female donor with Graves disease. The CDR3 DNA reads as TGTGCCACCAGTGCATCCAGCTATGGCTACACCTTC. Encoded protein: CATSASSYGYTF.